This T cell receptor beta chain was observed in a study of blood T cell repertoires in COVID-19. As for the study in general: The analysed material was cDNA or gDNA that came from T cells, B-cell-depleted T cells, or PBMCs.

The CDR3 totals 12 residues. The germline V gene encodes CDR1 MDHEN and CDR2 SYDVKM. V was clipped by 8 bases and J by 3 bases, with 11 bases between them. In the source study's methods: Amplification with reference gene primers provided the estimates of nucleated cell counts. Sequencing used immunoSEQ multiplex PCR; TCRdb keeps in-frame clones, though not all of them. For V, J and clone size, that table is used; D and trimming come from the DNA. The table records around 40,000 clones, approximately 90% of them present only once. The sample taken for sequencing was peripheral blood. The TCR originated in a human donor in a cohort sampled during active COVID-19. The genes are TRBV28 and TRBJ2-7, with D perhaps TRBD1 (5 bases). The CDR3 region is CASHRWGYEQYF. In nucleotides, the CDR3 is TGTGCCAGCCACAGGTGGGGCTACGAGCAGTACTTC.